This T cell receptor beta chain is from a study of T cells in Graves' hyperthyroidism and ophthalmopathy. As for the study in general: Upon initial diagnosis and before any treatment, peripheral blood was collected.

Blood from later-ophthalmopathy patients was taken at first hyperthyroidism diagnosis. The CDR3 has 14 residues. Germline V lookup: CDR1 DFQATT, CDR2 SNEGSKA (reference sequence). V lost 0 bases, J lost 7 bases, and 3 bases stayed unmatched. Concerning this clonotype itself: One base away lies a much larger clone, so this may be a sequencing read error.

RNA transcripts served as the template for amplifying TCR beta CDR3 regions. The HTBI set primed first-round TCR CDR3 RT-PCR. TCRdb ran MiXCR on the multiplex PCR reads and lists one entry per CDR3 protein. This table holds nearly 600,000 distinct CDR3 sequences, approximately 14% found once. The source of this sequence is a woman aged 25-40 years with Graves' hyperthyroidism that later progressed to Graves' ophthalmopathy. The sample taken for sequencing was blood. This chain links TRBV20-1 with TRBJ2-1, with 10 bases aligning to TRBD2. The CDR3 DNA follows: TGCAGTGCTAGAGATTGGGGACTAGCGAATGAGCAGTTCTTC. It encodes CSARDWGLANEQFF.